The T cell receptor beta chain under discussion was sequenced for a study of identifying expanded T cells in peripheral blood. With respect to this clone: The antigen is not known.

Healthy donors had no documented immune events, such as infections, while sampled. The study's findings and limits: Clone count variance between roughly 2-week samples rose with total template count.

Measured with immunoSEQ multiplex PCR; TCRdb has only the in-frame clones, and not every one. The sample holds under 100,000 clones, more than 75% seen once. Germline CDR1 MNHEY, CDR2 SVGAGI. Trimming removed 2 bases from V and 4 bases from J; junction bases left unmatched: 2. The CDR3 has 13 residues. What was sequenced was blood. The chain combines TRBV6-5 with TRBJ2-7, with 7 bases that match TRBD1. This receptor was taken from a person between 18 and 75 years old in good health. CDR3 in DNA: TGTGCCAGCAGTTACCGGGGACAGTACGAGCAGTACTTC. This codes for CASSYRGQYEQYF.